This TCR beta chain appears in the sequencing data of a study of shared clonotypes between healthy human individuals. Study context: Those who served as donors were a couple of women and three men between the ages of 18 and 49.

Profiled with immunoSEQ multiplex PCR; TCRdb holds only in-frame clones, not every one. The repertoire holds roughly 1,000,000 clones, more than 75% seen once, with 0.55% to 0.7% in the top ten. The CDR3 extends over 16 amino acids. Germline lookup yields CDR1 MDHEN and CDR2 SYDVKM. V shed 4 bases and J shed 0 bases, with 16 bases lying between them. V and J are TRBV28 and TRBJ2-7; no clear D gene. This receptor was obtained from a young man in good health. Some clones in this sample may be carry-over from other donors' samples. Sequences were obtained from memory CD4+ T cells from PBMCs. This sample's subset: CD45RA-negative fraction. The CDR3 spells CASSSPPGRGSYEQYF. CDR3 in DNA: TGTGCCAGCAGTTCCCCCCCCGGGCGCGGCTCCTACGAGCAGTACTTC.